The next 3 T cell receptor beta chains were all read from a single sample in a study of blood T cell repertoires in COVID-19. Clones were read by immunoSEQ multiplex PCR, and TCRdb kept only the in-frame ones, dropping some. The sample has around 340,000 clones, about nine tenths seen once; the top ten hold 3.9%. Source material: peripheral blood. The receptors here all came from a woman aged 55-70 years with COVID-19, enrolled during active disease.

V is TRBV7-3 and J is TRBJ2-6; 10 nucleotides line up with TRBD2. The CDR3 runs to 18 residues. Trimming cost V 5 bases and J 0 bases; bases outside gene matches: 7. Germline lookup yields CDR1 SGHTA and CDR2 FQGTGA. DNA of the CDR3: TGTGCCAGCAGCCCGTTAGCGGGGGGCTACTCTGGGGCCAACGTCCTGACTTTC. This encodes CASSPLAGGYSGANVLTF. Drawing the rest from reference TRBV7-3 and TRBJ2-6, the complete variable domain is GAGVSQTPSNKVTEKGKYVELRCDPISGHTALYWYRQSLGQGPEFLIYFQGTGAADDSGLPNDRFFAVRPEGSVSTLKIQRTERGDSAVYLCASSPLAGGYSGANVLTFGAGSRLTVL.

This chain joins TRBV9 and TRBJ1-3, with a tentative D call TRBD1 (5 bases). From germline, CDR1 is SGDLS and CDR2 YYNGEE. Trimming removed 0 bases at V and 0 bases at J, with 13 bases between. This CDR3 has 17 residues. The chain's CDR3 is CASSVEAGASSGNTIYF. DNA of the CDR3: TGTGCCAGCAGCGTAGAGGCTGGGGCGAGCTCTGGAAACACCATATATTTT.

This chain connects TRBV19 to TRBJ1-5; D perhaps matches TRBD1 (5 bases). This CDR3 has 13 residues. The germline V gene has CDR1 LNHDA and CDR2 SQIVND (reference sequence). The V end lost 5 bases, the J end lost 5 bases, and 10 bases lay between the germline ends. The CDR3 DNA sequence: TGTGCCAGTAGTGCGACAGAGCATCAGCCCCAGCATTTT. It yields the protein CASSATEHQPQHF.